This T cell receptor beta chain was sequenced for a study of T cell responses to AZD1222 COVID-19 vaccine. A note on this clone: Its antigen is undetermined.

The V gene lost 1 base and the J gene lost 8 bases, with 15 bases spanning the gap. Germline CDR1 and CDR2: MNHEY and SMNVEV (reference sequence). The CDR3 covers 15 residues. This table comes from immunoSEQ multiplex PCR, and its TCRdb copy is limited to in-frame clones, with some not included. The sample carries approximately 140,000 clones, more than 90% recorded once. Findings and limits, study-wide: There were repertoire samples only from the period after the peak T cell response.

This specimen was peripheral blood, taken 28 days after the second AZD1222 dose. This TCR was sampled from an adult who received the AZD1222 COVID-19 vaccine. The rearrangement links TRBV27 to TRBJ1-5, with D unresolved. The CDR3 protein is CASSLWGGLREPQHF. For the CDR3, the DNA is TGTGCCAGCAGTTTATGGGGAGGATTACGCGAGCCCCAGCATTTT.